Listed here is a single TCR beta chain. The antigen remains unidentified. TCR beta CDR3 regions were amplified from RNA transcripts. With the HTBI primer set, the TCR CDR3 went through a first round of RT-PCR. TCRdb reprocessed the multiplex PCR reads with MiXCR, giving one entry per CDR3 protein. The sample holds about 580,000 distinct CDR3 sequences, 40% to 55% seen once. This entry is derived from a study of T cells in Graves' hyperthyroidism and ophthalmopathy. Findings and limits, study-wide: For ophthalmopathy, model prediction preceded onset by a median about 6 months. Researchers report that a 13 V-J model separated ophthalmopathy from stable hyperthyroidism. Most thyroid clonotypes expanded above 0.001 were also detected in blood.

Stability of Graves' hyperthyroidism was defined as absent ophthalmopathy progression within 18 months. The CDR3 is 15 residues long. V lost 6 bases and J lost 2; bases outside the gene matches: 11. The germline V gene has CDR1 SQVTM and CDR2 ANQGSEA. The V and J genes are TRBV29-1 and TRBJ2-7; 9 bases align to TRBD1. This TCR was recovered from a woman between 18 and 29 years old with Graves' hyperthyroidism. The sample was peripheral blood or thyroid tissue (not recorded which). CDR3 nucleotide sequence: TGCAGCGTCAAACGTGGACAGGGGACTACCTACGAGCAGTACTTC. Amino acid sequence: CSVKRGQGTTYEQYF.